One sample yielded the 20 T cell receptor beta chains listed below, sequenced in a study of T cell responses to AZD1222 COVID-19 vaccine. TCRdb's table, derived via immunoSEQ multiplex PCR, lists solely in-frame clones and lacks some. The sample lists some 94,000 clones, roughly 92% occurring once. The sequencing here drew on peripheral blood, taken on day 0 of AZD1222 vaccination. Receptor source: an adult in good health.

The chain joins TRBV6-4 to TRBJ2-1, with 10 bases fitting TRBD2. The V and J ends lost 6 bases and 7 bases, in that order; junction bases with no gene match: 6. Germline V gives CDR1 MRHNA, CDR2 SNTAGT. This CDR3 spans 14 amino acids. The CDR3: CASRASGRGNEQFF. CDR3 bases: TGTGCCAGCAGAGCTAGCGGGAGAGGGAATGAGCAGTTCTTC.

The rearrangement joins TRBV5-4 to TRBJ1-2, with 8 positions matching TRBD1. Looked up from germline, CDR1 is SGHNT and CDR2 is YYREEE (reference sequence). This CDR3 contains 16 residues. The J segment lost 5 bases and the V segment lost 4 bases, leaving 13 bases of the junction unmatched. The CDR3, as DNA: TGTGCCAGCAGCCGAGGGAGTCCGGGACAGGCTTATGGCTACACCTTC. Its protein is CASSRGSPGQAYGYTF.

The rearrangement links TRBV2 to TRBJ1-1, with TRBD1 as a possible D gene (6 bases). Germline CDR1 is SNHLY and CDR2 is FYNNEI. The CDR3 extends over 14 amino acids. Trimming left V 7 bases short and J 1 base short, with 13 bases between. In nucleotides, the CDR3 is TGTGCCAGCACTCCGGACAGTCGGAACACTGAAGCTTTCTTT. Its translation is CASTPDSRNTEAFF.

The chain employs TRBV6-2 or TRBV6-3 and TRBJ2-5, with D possibly called TRBD1 or TRBD2 (5 bases each). The germline V and J ends were trimmed by 7 bases and 1 base, with 16 bases remaining between them. The CDR3 consists of 15 residues. CDR1 MNHEY and CDR2 SVGEGT come from the germline V gene. The DNA of the CDR3 is TGTGCCAGCAACCCCCAGGGAGCCTTCCAAGAGACCCAGTACTTC. Amino acid sequence: CASNPQGAFQETQYF.

The chain employs TRBV5-4 and TRBJ1-3; a possible D gene is TRBD1 (5 bases). The CDR3 loop spans 17 amino acids. Per the germline V gene, CDR1 is SGHNT and CDR2 is YYREEE (reference sequence). The germline V and J ends were trimmed by 3 bases and 0 bases, with 16 bases remaining between them. The CDR3: CASSSGTRGPSGNTIYF. DNA of the CDR3: TGTGCCAGCAGCTCCGGGACCCGCGGGCCCTCTGGAAACACCATATATTTT.

The chain has TRBV7-9 and TRBJ2-1; D is undetermined. Germline CDR1 reads SEHNR; CDR2 reads FQNEAQ (reference sequence). The V end was cut by 4 bases, the J end by 4 bases, with 11 bases between. CDR3 length: 14 amino acids. The CDR3 here is CASSSKDAYNEQFF. CDR3 sequence (DNA): TGTGCCAGCAGCTCAAAAGACGCTTACAATGAGCAGTTCTTC. Full variable domain (remainder filled in from reference TRBV7-9 and TRBJ2-1): DTGVSQNPRHKITKRGQNVTFRCDPISEHNRLYWYRQTLGQGPEFLTYFQNEAQLEKSRLLSDRFSAERPKGSFSTLEIQRTEQGDSAMYLCASSSKDAYNEQFFGPGTRLTVL.

V and J are TRBV28 and TRBJ1-1; D may be TRBD1 (6 bases). The CDR3 runs to 16 residues. Germline CDR1 MDHEN, CDR2 SYDVKM. Deletions cut 2 bases from V and 4 bases from J, with 17 bases between. The CDR3 protein is CASSLGPAGAGTEAFF. In DNA, the CDR3 is TGTGCCAGCAGTTTAGGGCCTGCAGGGGCTGGCACTGAAGCTTTCTTT.

The rearrangement uses TRBV19 and TRBJ2-2; D is ambiguous. V was shortened by 3 bases and J by 4 bases, with 9 bases between the two germline ends. The CDR3 is made up of 14 amino acids. Germline loops: CDR1 LNHDA, CDR2 SQIVND (reference sequence). Here the CDR3 DNA reads TGTGCCAGTAGTATTACCGGCCCCACCGGGGAGCTGTTTTTT. It translates to CASSITGPTGELFF.

V usage is TRBV2 and J usage is TRBJ1-2; D is undetermined. The V and J ends lost 5 bases and 3 bases respectively, with 7 bases between them. Germline V gene sequence: CDR1 SNHLY, CDR2 FYNNEI. This CDR3 is 12 amino acids long. CDR3 coding DNA: TGTGCCAGCAGTACAGCCGACTATGGCTACACCTTC. This codes for CASSTADYGYTF.

The chain has TRBV19 and TRBJ2-7; 14 nucleotides agree with TRBD2. The CDR3 has 16 amino acids. The junction had 5 bases not matched to a gene; V was cut back by 4 bases and J by 3 bases. Germline V lookup: CDR1 LNHDA, CDR2 SQIVND (reference sequence). The CDR3 protein is CASSNGLAGGGYEQYF. Here the CDR3 DNA reads TGTGCCAGTAGTAACGGACTAGCGGGAGGTGGCTACGAGCAGTACTTC.

J is TRBJ2-7 and V is TRBV30; TRBD2 aligns across 14 bases. This CDR3 is 15 amino acids long. Germline trimming cut 3 bases from V and 4 bases from J; bases unmatched to any gene: 5. The germline V gene encodes CDR1 GTSNPN and CDR2 SVGIG (reference sequence). This CDR3 reads CAWSGTSGSRYEQYF. The CDR3 region has the DNA TGTGCCTGGAGCGGGACTAGCGGGAGTCGGTACGAGCAGTACTTC.

The V call is TRBV27, the J call TRBJ2-1; TRBD1 matches 8 bases. Germline V lookup: CDR1 MNHEY, CDR2 SMNVEV (reference sequence). J was trimmed by 10 bases and V by 5 bases; bases with no gene match: 4. The CDR3 consists of 12 residues. The CDR3 DNA is TGTGCCAGCAGTCTCGGACAGGGCGAGCAGTTCTTC. Protein sequence: CASSLGQGEQFF.

The genes are TRBV12-5 and TRBJ2-2; maybe TRBD1 (6 bases). Germline CDR1 reads LGHNT; CDR2 reads FRNRAP. The ends were cut back, 6 bases at V and 2 bases at J, with 10 bases in the middle. The CDR3 length is 14 residues. CDR3 coding DNA: TGTGCTAGTGGCACAGGGTACAACACCGGGGAGCTGTTTTTT. It encodes CASGTGYNTGELFF.

The chain carries TRBV6-1 and TRBJ2-3; TRBD1 aligns across 8 bases. The germline gives CDR1 MNHNS, CDR2 SASEGT. This CDR3 comprises 18 residues. V shed 1 base and J 4 bases; nucleotides not matched to a gene: 13. The CDR3 region is CASSEGVMTGVAADTQYF. The DNA of the CDR3 is TGTGCCAGCAGTGAAGGGGTCATGACAGGGGTAGCGGCAGATACGCAGTATTTT.

The chain combines TRBV6-6 with TRBJ1-2, with D perhaps TRBD1 (5 bases). V shed 6 bases and J shed 7 bases, with 15 bases lying between them. There are 13 residues in the CDR3. The germline CDR1 and CDR2 sequences are MNHNY and SVGAGI (reference sequence). CDR3 loop: CASSPLQESGYTF. The CDR3 bases are TGTGCCAGCAGCCCACTACAGGAGTCTGGCTACACCTTC.

This clone was counted only a few times. The V gene is TRBV9, the J gene TRBJ1-1, with a weak D call TRBD1 (6 bases). The CDR3 spans 16 residues. Trimming pared 5 bases from V and 7 bases from J, leaving 24 bases between. Germline V gene lookup returns CDR1 SGDLS and CDR2 YYNGEE. This CDR3 is CASSSLGADKVSEAFF. The CDR3 bases are TGTGCCAGCAGTTCCCTGGGGGCGGATAAGGTGAGTGAAGCTTTCTTT.

The chain has TRBV9 and TRBJ2-1; 8 nucleotides match TRBD2. Germline CDR1 is SGDLS and CDR2 is YYNGEE. Germline trimming cut 0 bases from V and 7 bases from J; bases unmatched to any gene: 6. The CDR3 spans 15 residues. The CDR3 spells CASSVDSGTWNEQFF. In DNA, the CDR3 is TGTGCCAGCAGCGTAGATAGCGGGACTTGGAATGAGCAGTTCTTC.

The rearrangement joins TRBV28 to TRBJ1-2; 12 nucleotides align to TRBD1. J lost 8 bases, V lost 2 bases, and 6 bases had no gene match. Germline V gene lookup returns CDR1 MDHEN and CDR2 SYDVKM. The CDR3 runs 15 residues. The CDR3 is CASSLDLGQGAGYTF. Here the CDR3 DNA reads TGTGCCAGCAGTTTAGATCTGGGACAGGGGGCAGGCTACACCTTC.

The chain is built from TRBV29-1 and TRBJ2-1; D perhaps matches TRBD2 (5 bases). The V gene's germline CDR1 is SQVTM and CDR2 ANQGSEA. Trimming took 4 bases from V and 6 from J, leaving 16 bases between them. This CDR3 region has 14 residues. CDR3 sequence: CSVGPMGAGNEQFF. The CDR3 bases are TGCAGCGTTGGCCCCATGGGAGCAGGCAATGAGCAGTTCTTC.

This rearrangement joins TRBV3-1 (or the pseudogene TRBV3-2) to TRBJ1-5, with D hard to call. Trimming left V 3 bases short and J 5 bases short, with 8 bases between. This CDR3 has 13 amino acids. Germline assignment: CDR1 LGHDT and CDR2 YNNKEL (reference sequence). The CDR3 DNA is TGTGCCAGCAGCCAGGTCGAGGATCAGCCCCAGCATTTT. The encoded protein is CASSQVEDQPQHF.